These 9 T cell receptor beta chains share one sample of origin, sequenced in a study of blood T cell repertoires in COVID-19. The protocol was immunoSEQ multiplex PCR, while the TCRdb copy is restricted to in-frame clones and leaves out a portion. The sample comprises around 260,000 clones, roughly 90% of which are singletons, and approximately 2% rests with the top ten. Sequences were obtained from peripheral blood. All receptors derive from a man aged 25-40 years with active or convalescent COVID-19.

The CDR3 bases are TGTGCCAGCAGCCAGGGACAGGGCACTCCCTACGAGCAGTACTTC. Protein sequence: CASSQGQGTPYEQYF. J is TRBJ2-7 and V is TRBV4-2, with 9 bases matching TRBD1. This CDR3 is 15 amino acids long. V was pared by 3 bases and J by 2 bases, with 5 bases of the junction left unmatched. Germline CDR1 LGHNA, CDR2 YNFKEQ.

The chain employs TRBV29-1 and TRBJ2-7; D unresolved. The length of the CDR3 is 18 residues. Trimming removed 8 bases at V and 0 bases at J, with 29 bases between. Germline CDR1 SQVTM, CDR2 ANQGSEA. The CDR3 here is CSTQVSRREPKNSYEQYF. CDR3 nucleotides: TGCAGCACCCAGGTCTCACGCCGTGAACCAAAGAACTCCTACGAGCAGTACTTC.

The V gene is TRBV20-1, the J gene TRBJ2-2, with D unclear. The germline V and J ends were trimmed by 4 bases and 6 bases, with 6 bases remaining between them. The CDR3 has 11 amino acids. CDR1 DFQATT and CDR2 SNEGSKA come from the germline V gene (reference sequence). The CDR3 sequence is CSAKRAGELFF. CDR3 in DNA: TGCAGTGCTAAACGGGCCGGGGAGCTGTTTTTT.

This sequence joins TRBV4-1 and TRBJ2-1; 9 bases are shared with TRBD2. Looked up from germline, CDR1 is MGHRA and CDR2 is YSYEKL. The trim removed 0 bases at V and 4 bases at J, leaving 1 base unmatched. CDR3 length: 15 residues. CDR3 residues: CASSQDTSGYNEQFF. The CDR3 DNA follows: TGCGCCAGCAGCCAAGACACTAGCGGGTACAATGAGCAGTTCTTC.

In DNA, the CDR3 is TGTGCCATCAGTGATCAACAGGGGAACTATGGCTACACCTTC. Protein sequence: CAISDQQGNYGYTF. V gene TRBV10-3 combines with J gene TRBJ1-2; the match to TRBD1 covers 7 bases. J gave up 2 bases and V 3 bases, and 3 bases lay outside the gene matches. This CDR3 region has 14 residues. CDR1 and CDR2 from the germline V gene are ENHRY and SYGVKD.

The chain recombines TRBV2 with TRBJ1-6; no firm D call. The germline CDR1 and CDR2 sequences are SNHLY and FYNNEI. This CDR3 contains 15 residues. Trimming stripped 4 bases from V and 3 bases from J, with 10 bases between. The CDR3 DNA is TGTGCCAGCAGTGGGGAGGCGCTCTATAATTCACCCCTCCACTTT. Residues: CASSGEALYNSPLHF.

The chain carries TRBV2 and TRBJ1-1; the D is unclear. The germline V gene encodes CDR1 SNHLY and CDR2 FYNNEI. Between the trimmed V and J ends, which lost 2 bases and 2 bases, there was a span of 6 bases. There are 13 residues in the CDR3. The CDR3 nucleotides read TGTGCCAGCAGTGAAACGGTAAACACTGAAGCTTTCTTT. It codes for CASSETVNTEAFF.

The chain combines TRBV5-1 with TRBJ2-7; TRBD1 agrees at 8 bases. The V gene end was trimmed by 3 bases and the J gene end by 4 bases; junction bases not matched to a gene: 6. Looked up from germline, CDR1 is SGHRS and CDR2 is YFSETQ. The CDR3 extends over 14 amino acids. The CDR3 protein is CASSSGQGPYEQYF. CDR3 nucleotides: TGCGCCAGCAGCTCCGGACAGGGACCATACGAGCAGTACTTC.

The gene calls are TRBV13 and TRBJ2-1, with TRBD1 matching 7 bases. The CDR3 is made up of 15 amino acids. Unmatched junction bases numbered 10, after V lost 8 bases and J lost 3 bases. Germline CDR1 is PRHDT and CDR2 is FYEKMQ (reference sequence). CDR3 amino acids: CASEGPGQIYNEQFF. The CDR3 nucleotides read TGTGCCAGCGAGGGACCGGGACAGATCTACAATGAGCAGTTCTTC.